The present TCR beta chain was sequenced within a study of T cell repertoires in cytomegalovirus infection (dated by TCRdb to the late 2010s). Some background on the complete study: The peptide stimulations were aimed at well-studied HLA-B-restricted epitopes as well as recently identified HLA-C-restricted CMV epitopes, whose presentation resists viral immunomodulation. Donor HLA type was relevant to the analysis, as public TCR beta signatures indicated carriage of CMV infection together with the matching HLA type. The paper's findings and limits, for the study overall: Cumulative frequency of public TCR beta family members discriminated carriers of CMV infection plus the relevant HLA type in this cohort and an independent 352-donor cohort. The ex vivo response was dominated by HLA-C-restricted CMV-specific TCR beta clonotypes, which also provided the single most frequent clonotype in two of eight donors.

The sequencing machine was an Illumina HiSeq 1500. The public reads were reanalyzed by TCRdb: fastp trimming at Q25, MiXCR alignment, in-frame beta chains only. A single entry per CDR3 protein holds the most common genes and DNA from its merged rows. This sample holds approximately 990,000 distinct CDR3 sequences; approximately 31% were observed only once. The ten largest account for roughly 13% of the sample. Comments on this clonotype: No cognate antigen has been identified for it. Base qualities are not at hand, and no much larger clone is one base apart.

The treatment or condition label on this specimen signifies: in vitro stimulation with specific CMV peptide epitopes to enrich CMV-specific T cells. This sequence was found in a human donor in good health (CMV status not recorded). Some clones in this sample may be carry-over from other donors' samples. The material was cultured CD8+ T cells from PBMCs, obtained from culture after CMV antigen stimulation.

The CDR3 region: CASSPPLSEGGNTIYF. The DNA is TGTGCCAGCAGCCCTCCTCTGAGTGAGGGAGGAAACACCATATATTTT. Here the chain combines TRBV7-6 and TRBJ1-3; the D gene is unclear. V is clipped by 5 bases and J by 4 bases, and the sequence between their germline boundaries is 18 bases long. Including the terminal cysteine and phenylalanine, the CDR3 comprises 16 residues. CDR3 DNA only is kept here, 48 bases in frame from base 1. In the germline V gene, CDR1 corresponds to SGHVS and CDR2 to FNYEAQ. The CDR3 plus the reference TRBV7-6 and TRBJ1-3 genes for the other parts give the full variable domain: GAGVSQSPRYKVTKRGQDVALRCDPISGHVSLYWYRQALGQGPEFLTYFNYEAQQDKSGLPNDRFSAERPEGSISTLTIQRTEQRDSAMYRCASSPPLSEGGNTIYFGEGSWLTVV.